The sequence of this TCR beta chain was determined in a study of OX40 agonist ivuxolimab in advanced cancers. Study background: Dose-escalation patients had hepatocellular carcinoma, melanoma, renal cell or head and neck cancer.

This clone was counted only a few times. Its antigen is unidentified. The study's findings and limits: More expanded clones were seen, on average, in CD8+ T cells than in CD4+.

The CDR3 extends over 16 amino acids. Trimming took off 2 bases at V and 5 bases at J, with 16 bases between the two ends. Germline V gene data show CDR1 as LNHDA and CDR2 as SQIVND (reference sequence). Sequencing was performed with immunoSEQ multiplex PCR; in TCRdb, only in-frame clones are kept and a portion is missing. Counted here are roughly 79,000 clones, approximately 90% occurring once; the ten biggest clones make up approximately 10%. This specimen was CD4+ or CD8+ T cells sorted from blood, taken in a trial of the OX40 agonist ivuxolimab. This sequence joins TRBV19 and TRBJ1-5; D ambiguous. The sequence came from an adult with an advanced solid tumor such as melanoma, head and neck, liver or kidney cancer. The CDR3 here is CASSIQWADRYQPQHF. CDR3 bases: TGTGCCAGTAGTATACAGTGGGCCGATAGGTATCAGCCCCAGCATTTT.